This TCR beta chain was captured by sequencing in a study of OX40 agonist ivuxolimab in advanced cancers. Study details: Ivuxolimab, an agonistic anti-OX40 (CD134) antibody, was given to patients.

This table comes from immunoSEQ multiplex PCR, and its TCRdb copy is limited to in-frame clones, with some not included. In the table there are around 76,000 clones, just under 85% of which are singletons. On this clone: Its target is not known.

Notes on the study in general: At doses 0.1 to 3.0 mg/kg, CD4+ and CD8+ clones expanded.

This material consisted of CD4+ or CD8+ T cells sorted from blood, taken in a trial of the OX40 agonist ivuxolimab. This sequence originates from an adult with an advanced solid tumor such as melanoma, head and neck, liver or kidney cancer.

The CDR3 spells CASRLQGVGTDTQYF. The CDR3 DNA reads as TGTGCCAGCAGATTACAGGGGGTTGGCACAGATACGCAGTATTTT. This chain uses TRBV6-4 with TRBJ2-3, with 8 bases aligning to TRBD1. The trim removed 6 bases at V and 1 base at J, leaving 6 bases unmatched. Germline values: CDR1 MRHNA, CDR2 SNTAGT. The CDR3 extends over 15 amino acids.